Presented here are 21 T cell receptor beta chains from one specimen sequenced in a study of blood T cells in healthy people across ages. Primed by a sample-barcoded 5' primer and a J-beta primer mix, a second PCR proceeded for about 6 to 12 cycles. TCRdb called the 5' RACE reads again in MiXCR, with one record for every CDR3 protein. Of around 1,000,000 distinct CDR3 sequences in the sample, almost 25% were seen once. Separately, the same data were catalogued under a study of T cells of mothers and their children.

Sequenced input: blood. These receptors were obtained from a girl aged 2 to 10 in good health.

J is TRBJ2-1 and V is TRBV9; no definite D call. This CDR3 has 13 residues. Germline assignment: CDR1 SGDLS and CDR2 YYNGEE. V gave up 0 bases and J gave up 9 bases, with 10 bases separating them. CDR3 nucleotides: TGTGCCAGCAGCGTAGAATGGGTTGGTGAGCAGTTCTTC. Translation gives CASSVEWVGEQFF.

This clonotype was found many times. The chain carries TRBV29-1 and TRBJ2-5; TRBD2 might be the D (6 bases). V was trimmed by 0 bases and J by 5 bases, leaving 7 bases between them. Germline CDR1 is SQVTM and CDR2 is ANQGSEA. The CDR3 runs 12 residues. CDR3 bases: TGCAGCGTTGAAGAACGGGGGGAGACCCAGTACTTC. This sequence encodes CSVEERGETQYF.

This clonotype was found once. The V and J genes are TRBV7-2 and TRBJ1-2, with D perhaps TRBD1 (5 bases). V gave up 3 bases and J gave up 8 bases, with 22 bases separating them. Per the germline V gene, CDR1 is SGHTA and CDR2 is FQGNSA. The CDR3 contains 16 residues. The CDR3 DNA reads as TGTGCCAGCAGCTTGACGGGGGACGTACTCCTCGGGGGCTACACCTTC. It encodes CASSLTGDVLLGGYTF. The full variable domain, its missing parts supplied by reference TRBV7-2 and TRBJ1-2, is GAGVSQSPSNKVTEKGKDVELRCDPISGHTALYWYRQSLGQGLEFLIYFQGNSAPDKSGLPSDRFSAERTGGSVSTLTIQRTQQEDSAVYLCASSLTGDVLLGGYTFGSGTRLTVV.

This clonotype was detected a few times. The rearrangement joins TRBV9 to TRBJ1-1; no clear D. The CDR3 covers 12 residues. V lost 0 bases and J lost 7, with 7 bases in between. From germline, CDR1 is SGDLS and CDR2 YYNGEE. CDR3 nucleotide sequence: TGTGCCAGCAGCGTAGTGTCTGATGAAGCTTTCTTT. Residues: CASSVVSDEAFF.

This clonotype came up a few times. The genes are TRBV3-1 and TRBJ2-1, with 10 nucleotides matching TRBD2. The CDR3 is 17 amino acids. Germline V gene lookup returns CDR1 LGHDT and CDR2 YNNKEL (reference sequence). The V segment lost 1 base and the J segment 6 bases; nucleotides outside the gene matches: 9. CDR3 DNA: TGTGCCAGCAGCCAAGGTGGAGTTAGCGGGAGGTTCAATGAGCAGTTCTTC. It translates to CASSQGGVSGRFNEQFF.

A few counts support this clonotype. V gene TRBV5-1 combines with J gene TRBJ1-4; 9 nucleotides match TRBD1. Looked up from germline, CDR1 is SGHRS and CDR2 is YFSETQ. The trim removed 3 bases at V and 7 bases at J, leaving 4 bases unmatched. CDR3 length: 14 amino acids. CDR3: CASSSNRGLEKLFF. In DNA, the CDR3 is TGCGCCAGCAGCTCTAACAGGGGGCTTGAAAAACTGTTTTTT.

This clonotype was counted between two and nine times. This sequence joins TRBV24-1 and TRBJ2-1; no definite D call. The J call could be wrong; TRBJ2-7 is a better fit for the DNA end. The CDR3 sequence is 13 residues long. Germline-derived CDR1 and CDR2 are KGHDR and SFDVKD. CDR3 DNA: TGTGCCACCAGTGATCAAGGACCGGGCGAGCAGTACTTC. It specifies CATSDQGPGEQYF.

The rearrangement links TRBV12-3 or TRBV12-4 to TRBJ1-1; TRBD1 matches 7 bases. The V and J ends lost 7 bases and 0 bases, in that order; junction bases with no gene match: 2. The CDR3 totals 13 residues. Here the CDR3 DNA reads TGTGCCAGCATCGGGACAGTGAACACTGAAGCTTTCTTT. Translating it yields CASIGTVNTEAFF.

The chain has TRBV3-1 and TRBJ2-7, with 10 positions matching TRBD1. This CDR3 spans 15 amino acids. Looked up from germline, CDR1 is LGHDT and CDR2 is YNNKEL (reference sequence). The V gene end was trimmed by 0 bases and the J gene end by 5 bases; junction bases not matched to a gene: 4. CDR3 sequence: CASSQEGDRGHEQYF. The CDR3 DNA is TGTGCCAGCAGCCAAGAGGGGGACAGGGGCCACGAGCAGTACTTC.

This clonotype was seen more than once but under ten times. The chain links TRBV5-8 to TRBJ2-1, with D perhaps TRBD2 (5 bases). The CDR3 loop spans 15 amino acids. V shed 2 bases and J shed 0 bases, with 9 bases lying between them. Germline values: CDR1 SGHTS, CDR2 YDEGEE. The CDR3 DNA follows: TGTGCCAGCAGCTTTGCAGCGGTCTCCTACAATGAGCAGTTCTTC. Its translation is CASSFAAVSYNEQFF.

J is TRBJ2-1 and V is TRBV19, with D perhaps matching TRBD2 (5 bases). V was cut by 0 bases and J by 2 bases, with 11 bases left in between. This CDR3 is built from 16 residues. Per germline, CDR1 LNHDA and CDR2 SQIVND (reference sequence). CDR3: CASSIDAGVAYNEQFF. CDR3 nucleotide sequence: TGTGCCAGTAGTATAGATGCGGGTGTAGCCTACAATGAGCAGTTCTTC.

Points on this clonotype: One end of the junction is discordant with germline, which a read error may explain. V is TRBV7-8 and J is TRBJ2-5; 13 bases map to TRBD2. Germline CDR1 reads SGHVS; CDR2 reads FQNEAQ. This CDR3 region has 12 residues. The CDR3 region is CASSFGTSGVQF. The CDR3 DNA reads TGTGCCAGCAGCTTCGGGACTAGCGGGGTCCAGTTC.

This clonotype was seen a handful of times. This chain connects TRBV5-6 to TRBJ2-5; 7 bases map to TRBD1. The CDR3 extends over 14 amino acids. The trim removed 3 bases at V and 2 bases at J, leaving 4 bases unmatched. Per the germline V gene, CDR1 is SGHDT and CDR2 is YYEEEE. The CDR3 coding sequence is TGTGCCAGCAGCTGGGGACAGCAGCAAGAGACCCAGTACTTC. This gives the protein CASSWGQQQETQYF.

The CDR3: CASSLDFDRGSLPYEQYF. As DNA, the CDR3 is TGTGCCAGCAGCTTAGATTTCGACAGGGGAAGTTTGCCCTACGAGCAGTACTTC. The V call is TRBV11-3, the J call TRBJ2-7; TRBD1 matches at 8 bases. Germline V CDR1 and CDR2: SGHNT, YENEEA. The CDR3 loop spans 18 amino acids. Trimming took 0 bases from V and 2 from J; bases not matched to a gene: 12.

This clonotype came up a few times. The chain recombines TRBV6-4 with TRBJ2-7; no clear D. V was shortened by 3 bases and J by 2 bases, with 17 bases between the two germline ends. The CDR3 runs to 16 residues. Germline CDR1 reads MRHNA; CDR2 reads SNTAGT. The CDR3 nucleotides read TGTGCCAGCAGTGATTTTCGGCAGCGCATAACCTACGAGCAGTACTTC. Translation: CASSDFRQRITYEQYF.

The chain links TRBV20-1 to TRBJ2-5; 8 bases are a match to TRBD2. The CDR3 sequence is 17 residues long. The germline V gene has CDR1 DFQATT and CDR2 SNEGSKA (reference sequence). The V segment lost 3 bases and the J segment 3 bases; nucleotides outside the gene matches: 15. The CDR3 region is CSASWAGGLQSKETQYF. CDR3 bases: TGCAGTGCTAGTTGGGCGGGAGGTTTGCAGTCTAAAGAGACCCAGTACTTC.

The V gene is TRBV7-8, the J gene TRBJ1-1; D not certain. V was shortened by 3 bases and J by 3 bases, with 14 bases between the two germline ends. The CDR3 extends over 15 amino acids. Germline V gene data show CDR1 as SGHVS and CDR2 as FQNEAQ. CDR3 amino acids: CASSFESMEYTEAFF. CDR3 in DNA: TGTGCCAGCAGCTTCGAGTCGATGGAGTACACTGAAGCTTTCTTT.

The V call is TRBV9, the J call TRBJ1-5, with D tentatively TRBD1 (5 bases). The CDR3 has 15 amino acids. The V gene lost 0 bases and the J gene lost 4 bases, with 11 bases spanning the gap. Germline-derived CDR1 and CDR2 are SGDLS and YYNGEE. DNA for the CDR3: TGTGCCAGCAGCGTAGCGGCAGGGAAAAATCAGCCCCAGCATTTT. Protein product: CASSVAAGKNQPQHF.

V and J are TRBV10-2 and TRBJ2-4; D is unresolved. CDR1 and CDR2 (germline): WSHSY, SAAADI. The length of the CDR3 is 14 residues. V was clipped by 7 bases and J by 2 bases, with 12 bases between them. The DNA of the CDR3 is TGCGCCAGCAAAAGTGTGGGGTCCAAAAACATTCAGTACTTC. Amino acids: CASKSVGSKNIQYF.

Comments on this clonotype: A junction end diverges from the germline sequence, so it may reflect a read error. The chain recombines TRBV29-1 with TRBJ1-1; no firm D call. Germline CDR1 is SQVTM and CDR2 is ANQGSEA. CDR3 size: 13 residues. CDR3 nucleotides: TGCAGCGTTGAAGATTCGGTGAACGCTGAAGCTTTCTTT. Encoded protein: CSVEDSVNAEAFF.

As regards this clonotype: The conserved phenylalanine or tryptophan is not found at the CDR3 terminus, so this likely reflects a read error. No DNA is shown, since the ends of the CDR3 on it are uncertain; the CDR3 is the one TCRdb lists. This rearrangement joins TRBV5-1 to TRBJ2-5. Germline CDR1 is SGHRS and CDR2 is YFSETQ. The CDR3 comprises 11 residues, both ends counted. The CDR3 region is CASSLLDRRCI.